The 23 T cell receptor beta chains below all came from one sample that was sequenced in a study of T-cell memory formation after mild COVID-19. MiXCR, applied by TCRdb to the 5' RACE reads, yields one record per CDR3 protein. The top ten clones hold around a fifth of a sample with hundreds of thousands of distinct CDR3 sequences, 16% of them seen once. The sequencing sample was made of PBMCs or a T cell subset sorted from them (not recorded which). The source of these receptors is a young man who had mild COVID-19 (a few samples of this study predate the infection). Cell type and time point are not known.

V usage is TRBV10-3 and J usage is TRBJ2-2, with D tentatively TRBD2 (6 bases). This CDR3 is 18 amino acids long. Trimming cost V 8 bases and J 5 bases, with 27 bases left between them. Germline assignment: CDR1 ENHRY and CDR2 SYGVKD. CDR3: CAIQGGVKRDHWTGELFF. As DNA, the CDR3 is TGTGCCATCCAGGGAGGCGTCAAACGGGACCACTGGACCGGGGAGCTGTTTTTT.

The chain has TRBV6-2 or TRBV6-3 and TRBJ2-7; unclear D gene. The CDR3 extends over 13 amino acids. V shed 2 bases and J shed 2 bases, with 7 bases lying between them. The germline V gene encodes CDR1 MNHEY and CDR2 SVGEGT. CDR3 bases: TGTGCCAGCAGTTACCCTTCGGCCTACGAGCAGTACGTC. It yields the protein CASSYPSAYEQYV.

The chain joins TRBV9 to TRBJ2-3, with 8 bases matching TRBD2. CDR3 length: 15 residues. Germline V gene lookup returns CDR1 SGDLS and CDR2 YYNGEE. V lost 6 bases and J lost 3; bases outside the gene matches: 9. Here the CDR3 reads CASNPGTRWTDTQYF. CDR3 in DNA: TGTGCCAGCAACCCCGGGACTAGGTGGACAGATACGCAGTATTTT.

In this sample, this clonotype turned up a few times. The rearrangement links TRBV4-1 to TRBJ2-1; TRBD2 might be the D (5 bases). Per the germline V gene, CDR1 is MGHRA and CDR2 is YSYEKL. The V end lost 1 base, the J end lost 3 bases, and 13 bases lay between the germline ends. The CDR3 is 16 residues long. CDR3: CASSQARAELYNEQFF. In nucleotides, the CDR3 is TGCGCCAGCAGCCAAGCCCGAGCGGAGCTCTACAATGAGCAGTTCTTC.

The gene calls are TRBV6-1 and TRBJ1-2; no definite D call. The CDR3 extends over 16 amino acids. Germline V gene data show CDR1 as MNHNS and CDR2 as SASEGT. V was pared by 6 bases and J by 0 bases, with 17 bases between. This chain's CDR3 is CASRTIGGLPNYGYTF. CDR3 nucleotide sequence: TGTGCCAGCAGGACCATAGGAGGGTTGCCTAACTATGGCTACACCTTC.

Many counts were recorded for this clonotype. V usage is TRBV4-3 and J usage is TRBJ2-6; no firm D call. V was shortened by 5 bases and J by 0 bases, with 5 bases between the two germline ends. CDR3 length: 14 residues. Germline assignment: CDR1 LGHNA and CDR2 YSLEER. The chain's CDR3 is CASSGLSGANVLTF. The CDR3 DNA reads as TGCGCCAGCAGCGGGCTCTCTGGGGCCAACGTCCTGACTTTC.

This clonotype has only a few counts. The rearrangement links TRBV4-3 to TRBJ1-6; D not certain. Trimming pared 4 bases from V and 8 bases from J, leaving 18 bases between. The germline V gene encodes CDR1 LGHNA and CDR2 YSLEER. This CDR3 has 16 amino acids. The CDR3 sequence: CASSRARRHNDSPLHF. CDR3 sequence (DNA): TGCGCCAGCAGCCGGGCCCGACGTCACAATGATTCACCCCTCCACTTT.

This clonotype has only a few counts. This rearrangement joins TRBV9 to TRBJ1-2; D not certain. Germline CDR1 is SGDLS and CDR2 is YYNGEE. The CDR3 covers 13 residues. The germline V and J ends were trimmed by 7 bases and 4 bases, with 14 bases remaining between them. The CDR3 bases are TGTGCCAGCTCCGTTGGGGATCCCTATGGCTACACCTTC. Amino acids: CASSVGDPYGYTF.

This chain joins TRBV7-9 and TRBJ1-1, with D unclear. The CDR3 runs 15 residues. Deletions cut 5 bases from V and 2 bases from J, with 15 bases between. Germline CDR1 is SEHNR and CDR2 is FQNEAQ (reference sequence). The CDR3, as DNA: TGTGCCAGCAGCCCCCCGGGGATCGCAAACACTGAAGCTTTCTTT. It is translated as CASSPPGIANTEAFF.

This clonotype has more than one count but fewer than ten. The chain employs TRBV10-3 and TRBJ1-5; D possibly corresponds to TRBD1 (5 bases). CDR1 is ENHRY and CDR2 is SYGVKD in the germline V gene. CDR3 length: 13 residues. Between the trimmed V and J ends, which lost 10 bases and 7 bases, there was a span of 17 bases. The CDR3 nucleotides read TGTGCCAACCAGGTATCCGGGGACCAGCCCCAGCATTTT. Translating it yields CANQVSGDQPQHF.

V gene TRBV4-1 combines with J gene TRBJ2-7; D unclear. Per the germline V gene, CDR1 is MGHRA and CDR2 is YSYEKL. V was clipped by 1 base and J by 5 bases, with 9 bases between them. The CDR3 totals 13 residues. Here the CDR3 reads CASSQVLRDEQYF. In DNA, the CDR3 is TGCGCCAGCAGCCAAGTGTTAAGGGACGAGCAGTACTTC.

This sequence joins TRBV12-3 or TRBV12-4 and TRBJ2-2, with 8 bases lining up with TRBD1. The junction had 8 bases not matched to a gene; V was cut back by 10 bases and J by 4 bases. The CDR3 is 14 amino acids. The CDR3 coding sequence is TGTGCCAACAGAGGACAGGGTGGCACCGGGGAGCTGTTTTTT. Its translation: CANRGQGGTGELFF.

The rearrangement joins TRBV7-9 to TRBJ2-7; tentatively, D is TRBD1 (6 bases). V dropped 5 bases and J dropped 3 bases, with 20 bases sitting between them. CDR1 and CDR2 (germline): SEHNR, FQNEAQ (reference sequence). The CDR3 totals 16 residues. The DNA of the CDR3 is TGTGCCAGCAGCCCAGGAACAGGGTTGATGGACTACGAGCAGTACTTC. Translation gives CASSPGTGLMDYEQYF.

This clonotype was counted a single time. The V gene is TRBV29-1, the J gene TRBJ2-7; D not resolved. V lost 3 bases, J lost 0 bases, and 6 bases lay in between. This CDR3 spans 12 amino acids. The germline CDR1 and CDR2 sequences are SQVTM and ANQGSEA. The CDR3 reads CSVDTSSYEQYF. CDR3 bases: TGCAGCGTTGACACGAGCTCCTACGAGCAGTACTTC.

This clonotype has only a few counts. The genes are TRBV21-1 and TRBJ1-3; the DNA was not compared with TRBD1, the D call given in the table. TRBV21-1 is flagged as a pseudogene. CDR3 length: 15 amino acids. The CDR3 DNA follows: TGTGCCAGCAGCAGACAGGGGGTTTCTGGAAACACCATATATTTT. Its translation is CASSRQGVSGNTIYF.

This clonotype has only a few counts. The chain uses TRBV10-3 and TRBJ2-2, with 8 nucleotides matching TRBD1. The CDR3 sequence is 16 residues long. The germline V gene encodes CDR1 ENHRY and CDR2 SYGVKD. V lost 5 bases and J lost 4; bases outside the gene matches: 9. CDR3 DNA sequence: TGTGCCATCAGTAAAGCCCGACAGGGGTCCACCGGGGAGCTGTTTTTT. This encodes CAISKARQGSTGELFF.

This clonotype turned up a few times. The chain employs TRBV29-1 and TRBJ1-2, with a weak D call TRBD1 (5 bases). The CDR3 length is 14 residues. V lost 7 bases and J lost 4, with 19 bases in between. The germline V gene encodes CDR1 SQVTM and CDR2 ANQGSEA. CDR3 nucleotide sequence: TGCAGCGGGGGGAATACCCAGCGGGGCTATGGCTACACCTTC. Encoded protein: CSGGNTQRGYGYTF.

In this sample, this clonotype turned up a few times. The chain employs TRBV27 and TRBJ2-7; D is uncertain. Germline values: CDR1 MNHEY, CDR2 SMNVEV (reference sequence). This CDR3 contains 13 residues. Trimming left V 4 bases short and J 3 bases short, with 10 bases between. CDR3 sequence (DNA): TGTGCCAGCAGTTGGGCAGAAGGCTACGAGCAGTACTTC. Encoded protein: CASSWAEGYEQYF.

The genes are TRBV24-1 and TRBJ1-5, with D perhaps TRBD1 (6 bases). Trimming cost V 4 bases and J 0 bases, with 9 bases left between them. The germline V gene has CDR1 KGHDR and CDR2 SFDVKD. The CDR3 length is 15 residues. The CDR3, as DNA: TGTGCCACCAGTGAGCCAGGGGATAGCAATCAGCCCCAGCATTTT. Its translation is CATSEPGDSNQPQHF.

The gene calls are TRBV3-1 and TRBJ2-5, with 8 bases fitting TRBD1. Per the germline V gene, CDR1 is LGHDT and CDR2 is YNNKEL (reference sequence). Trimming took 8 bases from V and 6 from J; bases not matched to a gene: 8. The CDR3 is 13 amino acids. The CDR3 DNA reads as TGTGCCAGCGGGCAGGGGGCGTCTAAGACCCAGTACTTC. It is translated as CASGQGASKTQYF.

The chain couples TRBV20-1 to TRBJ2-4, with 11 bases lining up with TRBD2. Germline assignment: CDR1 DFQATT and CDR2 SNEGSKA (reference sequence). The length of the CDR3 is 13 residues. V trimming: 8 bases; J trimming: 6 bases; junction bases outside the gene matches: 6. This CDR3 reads CSTFTSGGNIQYF. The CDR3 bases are TGCAGTACTTTCACTAGCGGGGGAAACATTCAGTACTTC.

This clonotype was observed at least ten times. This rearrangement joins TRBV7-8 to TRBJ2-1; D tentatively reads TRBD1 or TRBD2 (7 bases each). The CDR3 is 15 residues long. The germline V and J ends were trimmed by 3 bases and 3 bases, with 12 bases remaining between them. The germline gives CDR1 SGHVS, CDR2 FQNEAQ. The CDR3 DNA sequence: TGTGCCAGCAGCTTGAGCGGGACAGACTACAATGAGCAGTTCTTC. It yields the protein CASSLSGTDYNEQFF.

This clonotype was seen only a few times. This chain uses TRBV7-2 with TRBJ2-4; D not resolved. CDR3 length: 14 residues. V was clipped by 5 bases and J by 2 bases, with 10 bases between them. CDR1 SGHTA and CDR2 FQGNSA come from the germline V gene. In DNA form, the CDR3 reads TGTGCCAGCAGCCCCCTCGACACCAAAAACATTCAGTACTTC. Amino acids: CASSPLDTKNIQYF.